Shown below are 10 T cell receptor beta chains from a single sample sequenced in a study of blood T cells in healthy people across ages. A second roughly 6 to 11 cycle PCR used barcoded and J-beta primers. TCRdb processed the 5' RACE reads anew with MiXCR; each CDR3 protein has one entry. Of around 1.7 million distinct CDR3 sequences in the sample, 25% to 30% were seen once. The sequenced sample consisted of blood. These receptors all stem from a young woman in good health.

The chain carries TRBV4-1 and TRBJ2-7; D tentatively reads TRBD1 or TRBD2 (5 bases each). This CDR3 is 15 amino acids long. The germline V gene encodes CDR1 MGHRA and CDR2 YSYEKL. V lost 4 bases and J lost 4, with 17 bases in between. The CDR3 loop reads CASSPAPGLGYEQYF. CDR3 in DNA: TGCGCCAGCAGCCCCGCGCCGGGGCTTGGTTACGAGCAGTACTTC.

The chain joins TRBV9 to TRBJ1-2, with 10 bases identical to TRBD1. Germline trimming cut 2 bases from V and 8 bases from J; bases unmatched to any gene: 9. Germline-derived CDR1 and CDR2 are SGDLS and YYNGEE. This CDR3 comprises 15 residues. The CDR3 reads CASSVDPGQGGGYTF. Written as DNA, the CDR3 is TGTGCCAGCAGCGTTGATCCAGGACAGGGGGGAGGCTACACCTTC.

This clonotype was picked up a small number of times. This chain joins TRBV27 and TRBJ1-2, with a weak D call TRBD1 (5 bases). The germline V and J ends were trimmed by 2 bases and 8 bases, with 12 bases remaining between them. Germline V CDR1 and CDR2: MNHEY, SMNVEV (reference sequence). This CDR3 contains 13 residues. CDR3 protein: CASSLQGTRGYTF. The CDR3 DNA follows: TGTGCCAGCAGTTTACAGGGAACGAGAGGCTACACCTTC.

This clonotype was counted ten times or more. The chain carries TRBV20-1 and TRBJ2-4; TRBD2 matches at 7 bases. Germline CDR1 reads DFQATT; CDR2 reads SNEGSKA (reference sequence). The V segment lost 5 bases and the J segment 6 bases; nucleotides outside the gene matches: 13. The CDR3 runs to 15 residues. The CDR3 sequence: CSAPELTGGLNIQYF. In DNA, the CDR3 is TGCAGTGCTCCAGAATTGACGGGGGGATTAAACATTCAGTACTTC.

In its sample, this clonotype was seen a few times. This sequence joins TRBV14 and TRBJ2-7; maybe TRBD1 (6 bases). CDR1 is SGHDN, CDR2 FVKESK, per germline. The CDR3 has 13 residues. V was trimmed by 3 bases and J by 6 bases, leaving 12 bases between them. For the CDR3, the DNA is TGTGCCAGCAGCCAGCAACAGGGTGGCGAGCAGTACTTC. Translating gives CASSQQQGGEQYF.

This clonotype occurred a few times. The chain couples TRBV10-3 to TRBJ1-2; TRBD1 is a possible D gene (6 bases). Trimming removed 0 bases from V and 2 bases from J, with 13 bases in between. This CDR3 comprises 16 residues. The V gene's germline CDR1 is ENHRY and CDR2 SYGVKD. In DNA, the CDR3 is TGTGCCATCAGTGAGTCACCGACAGGTTCAAACTATGGCTACACCTTC. This encodes CAISESPTGSNYGYTF.

The chain is built from TRBV6-2 or TRBV6-3 and TRBJ2-2, with D unresolved. Germline V gene lookup returns CDR1 MNHEY and CDR2 SVGEGT. This CDR3 region has 13 residues. Trimming pared 11 bases from V and 1 base from J, leaving 11 bases between. CDR3 residues: CAGQGGNTGELFF. The CDR3 DNA reads as TGTGCCGGCCAAGGTGGGAACACCGGGGAGCTGTTTTTT.

The chain combines TRBV20-1 with TRBJ2-3; D is unresolved. CDR1 is DFQATT and CDR2 is SNEGSKA in the germline V gene (reference sequence). V lost 1 base and J lost 4, with 12 bases in between. CDR3 length equals 14 residues. The CDR3, as DNA: TGCAGTGCTAGAGGTCCTAGAATGCCAGATACGCAGTATTTT. Protein product: CSARGPRMPDTQYF.

V usage is TRBV28 and J usage is TRBJ1-2, with 9 bases identical to TRBD1. The CDR3 covers 15 residues. Germline V gives CDR1 MDHEN, CDR2 SYDVKM. With V trimmed by 7 bases and J by 2 bases, 8 bases remained unmatched. The CDR3 is CASTQQGAVNYGYTF. The CDR3, as DNA: TGTGCCAGCACCCAACAGGGGGCGGTCAACTATGGCTACACCTTC.

This clonotype was counted ten times or more. This chain links TRBV29-1 with TRBJ2-1, with D perhaps matching TRBD2 (5 bases). The CDR3 is made up of 11 amino acids. V lost 7 bases and J 7 bases, leaving 11 bases between the germline ends. The germline V gene has CDR1 SQVTM and CDR2 ANQGSEA. The CDR3 DNA is TGCAGCGGCCGAGGGCCAAATGAGCAGTTCTTC. Its translation: CSGRGPNEQFF.